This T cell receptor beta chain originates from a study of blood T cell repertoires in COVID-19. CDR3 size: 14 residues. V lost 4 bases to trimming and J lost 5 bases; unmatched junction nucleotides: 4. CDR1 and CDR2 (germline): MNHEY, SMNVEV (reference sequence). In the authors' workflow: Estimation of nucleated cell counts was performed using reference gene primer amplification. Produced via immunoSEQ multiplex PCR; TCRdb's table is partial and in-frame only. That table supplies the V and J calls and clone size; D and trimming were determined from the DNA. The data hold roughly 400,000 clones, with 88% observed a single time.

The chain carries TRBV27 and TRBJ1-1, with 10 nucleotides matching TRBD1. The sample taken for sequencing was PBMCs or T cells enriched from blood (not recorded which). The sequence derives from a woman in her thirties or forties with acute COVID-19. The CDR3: CASSSDRGMTEAFF. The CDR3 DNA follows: TGTGCCAGCAGTTCGGACAGGGGGATGACTGAAGCTTTCTTT.